Listed below are T cell receptor beta chains from one sample, sequenced in a study of cytomegalovirus exposure and HLA in healthy donors. The data were produced by immunoSEQ multiplex PCR, yet TCRdb's version contains in-frame clones alone and is incomplete. The table lists fewer than 200,000 clones, 80% to 90% of them singletons. Sequenced: PBMCs. The receptors come from a young man in good health and CMV-seropositive. CDR3s include the opening cysteine and the closing phenylalanine or tryptophan. D genes are given only for firm matches. Clone size is shown for a subset of rows, as once, few, many or a class of expanded clone.

j_gene	v_gene	d_gene	abundance	CDR3aa	CDR3nt
TRBJ2-5	TRBV7-8	TRBD2	.	CASSPNMGTSGGLQETQYF	TGTGCCAGCAGCCCGAATATGGGGACTAGCGGGGGCCTACAAGAGACCCAGTACTTC
TRBJ2-1	TRBV6-6	TRBD2	.	CASSSGGSYNEQFF	TGTGCCAGCAGTAGCGGGGGATCCTACAATGAGCAGTTCTTC
TRBJ2-5	TRBV4-1	TRBD2	.	CASSPSPGLGFETQYF	TGCGCCAGCAGCCCTTCGCCCGGACTAGGATTCGAGACCCAGTACTTC
TRBJ2-6	TRBV5-4	TRBD1	.	CASSSTGQGATGANGLTF	TGTGCCAGCAGCTCAACGGGACAGGGGGCTACTGGGGCCAACGGCCTGACTTTC
TRBJ1-6	TRBV19	TRBD1	once	CASSNPRGRSGNSPLHF	TGTGCCAGTAGTAACCCCAGGGGGCGTTCGGGGAATTCACCCCTCCACTTT
TRBJ2-7	TRBV5-6	.	.	CASSLVGTYEQYF	TGTGCCAGCAGCTTGGTCGGGACCTACGAGCAGTACTTC
TRBJ2-7	TRBV18	.	.	CASSRSPPAQYF	TGTGCCAGTTCGCGGTCTCCGCCCGCGCAGTACTTC
TRBJ2-5	TRBV18	.	.	CASSLTGLDQETQYF	TGTGCCAGCTCACTTACCGGACTCGACCAAGAGACCCAGTACTTC
TRBJ1-1	TRBV25-1	.	.	CASSDGGHTEAFF	TGTGCCAGCAGTGACGGGGGTCACACTGAAGCTTTCTTT
TRBJ1-1	TRBV18	.	.	CASTPSMNTEAFF	TGTGCCAGCACACCCAGTATGAACACTGAAGCTTTCTTT
TRBJ1-2	TRBV2	TRBD1	.	CASLRDRSPYGYTF	TGTGCCAGCCTCCGGGACAGGAGTCCGTATGGCTACACCTTC
TRBJ1-2	TRBV6-4	.	.	CASSDKPRGVDGYTF	TGTGCCAGCAGTGACAAACCCAGGGGTGTCGATGGCTACACCTTC
TRBJ2-7	TRBV27	.	.	CASSLADTYEQYF	TGTGCCAGCAGTTTAGCGGACACATACGAGCAGTACTTC
TRBJ1-1	TRBV6-1	.	.	CASSPRGQGDTEAFF	TGTGCCAGCAGTCCCCGTGGGCAGGGCGACACTGAAGCTTTCTTT
TRBJ2-7	TRBV7-9	.	.	CASSSQGYEQYF	TGTGCCAGCAGCTCTCAGGGCTACGAGCAGTACTTC
TRBJ2-2	TRBV13	TRBD2	.	CASSPIGEGTGELFF	TGTGCCAGCAGCCCAATTGGGGAGGGCACCGGGGAGCTGTTTTTT
TRBJ1-2	TRBV9	.	.	CASSGGLANYGYTF	TGTGCCAGCAGCGGGGGGCTAGCTAACTATGGCTACACCTTC
TRBJ2-2	TRBV6-1	TRBD1	.	CASTSTGTGELFF	TGTGCCAGCACATCGACAGGGACCGGGGAGCTGTTTTTT
TRBJ1-2	TRBV6-5	TRBD1	.	CASSARPGQGEGYTF	TGTGCCAGCAGTGCCCGCCCCGGACAGGGTGAAGGCTACACCTTC
TRBJ2-7	TRBV29-1	TRBD1	.	CSVELNTGVEQYF	TGCAGCGTGGAGTTAAATACAGGGGTCGAGCAGTACTTC
TRBJ1-2	TRBV28	.	.	CASSLPFWAGVNYGYTF	TGTGCCAGCAGTCTCCCCTTTTGGGCAGGGGTGAACTATGGCTACACCTTC
TRBJ1-1	TRBV4-3	.	.	CASSQDTALNTEAFF	TGCGCCAGCAGCCAAGATACAGCCCTGAACACTGAAGCTTTCTTT
TRBJ1-5	TRBV28	.	.	CASSEFQPQHF	TGTGCCAGCAGTGAGTTCCAGCCCCAGCATTTT
TRBJ2-7	TRBV6-1	.	.	CASSREPYEQYF	TGTGCCAGCAGCAGGGAACCCTACGAGCAGTACTTC
TRBJ1-4	TRBV4-3	.	.	CASSQQENEKLFF	TGCGCCAGCAGCCAACAGGAAAATGAAAAACTGTTTTTT
TRBJ2-6	TRBV7-3	.	.	CASSSDSGANGLTF	TGTGCCAGCAGCTCAGACTCTGGGGCCAACGGCCTGACTTTC
TRBJ2-7	TRBV6-5	TRBD1	.	CASSFDRVGYEQYF	TGTGCCAGCAGTTTTGACAGGGTCGGCTACGAGCAGTACTTC
TRBJ2-5	TRBV7-9	TRBD1	.	CASSRTGTGGETQYF	TGTGCCAGCAGCCGCACTGGGACAGGGGGCGAGACCCAGTACTTC
TRBJ2-5	TRBV5-8	.	.	CASSSYRAGGLSQYF	TGTGCCAGCAGCTCCTACCGGGCCGGGGGTTTGTCCCAGTACTTC
TRBJ2-7	TRBV7-9	.	.	CASSPSLDEQYF	TGTGCCAGCAGCCCCTCCCTCGACGAGCAGTACTTC
TRBJ2-3	TRBV4-3	TRBD2	.	CASSQQTSGGATDTQYF	TGCGCCAGCAGCCAGCAGACTAGCGGGGGGGCCACAGATACGCAGTATTTT
TRBJ2-7	TRBV5-1	.	.	CASSTRGGESSYEQYF	TGCGCCAGCAGCACAAGAGGGGGGGAAAGCTCCTACGAGCAGTACTTC
TRBJ2-5	TRBV4-2	TRBD2	.	CASSQEGRGGAGSQYF	TGTGCCAGCAGCCAAGAGGGGCGGGGGGGCGCGGGGTCCCAGTACTTC
TRBJ2-1	TRBV9	TRBD1	once	CASSSQGITLGDEQFF	TGTGCCAGCAGCTCACAGGGGATCACCCTGGGGGATGAGCAGTTCTTC
TRBJ2-3	TRBV9	.	.	CASSVSRGSTDTQYF	TGTGCCAGCAGCGTATCAAGGGGGAGCACAGATACGCAGTATTTT
TRBJ2-7	TRBV10-3	.	once	CAISEVGPRTYEQYF	TGTGCCATCAGTGAGGTTGGGCCCCGCACCTACGAGCAGTACTTC
TRBJ1-4	TRBV18	.	few	CASSPLFGELNEKLFF	TGTGCCAGCTCACCACTTTTCGGGGAGTTAAATGAAAAACTGTTTTTT
TRBJ1-1	TRBV5-8	.	.	CASSLGLTNTEAFF	TGTGCCAGCAGCTTGGGACTGACGAACACTGAAGCTTTCTTT
TRBJ2-7	TRBV25-1	TRBD1	.	CASSEFTGQGPEQYF	TGTGCCAGCAGTGAATTTACGGGACAGGGGCCCGAGCAGTACTTC
TRBJ1-4	TRBV13	.	.	CASSFGRTPEKLFF	TGTGCCAGCAGCTTCGGACGGACACCTGAAAAACTGTTTTTT
TRBJ1-6	TRBV7-8	TRBD1	.	CASSSRGQKNLPLHF	TGTGCCAGCAGCTCGAGGGGACAGAAGAATTTACCCCTCCACTTT
TRBJ1-6	TRBV10-3	.	.	CARRQEADSPLHF	TGTGCTAGGAGGCAAGAAGCAGATTCACCCCTCCACTTT
TRBJ2-7	TRBV4-3	TRBD1	once	CASSQDRGLSYEQYF	TGCGCCAGCAGCCAAGACAGGGGGCTCTCCTACGAGCAGTACTTC
TRBJ2-2	TRBV11-2	TRBD1	.	CASSPSPSQGASGELFF	TGTGCCAGCAGCCCCTCCCCCTCACAGGGGGCCTCCGGGGAGCTGTTTTTT
TRBJ2-3	TRBV6-6	.	.	CASSVTGPSTDTQYF	TGTGCCAGCAGTGTAACAGGGCCTAGCACAGATACGCAGTATTTT
TRBJ1-4	TRBV7-2	.	.	CASSGKDSPLGEKLFF	TGTGCCAGCAGCGGGAAAGACAGTCCCCTTGGGGAAAAACTGTTTTTT
TRBJ1-2	TRBV7-2	.	few	CASSLLRLGRKIIGYTF	TGTGCCAGCAGCTTATTACGCTTGGGCCGGAAGATAATAGGCTACACCTTC
TRBJ1-1	TRBV14	TRBD1	.	CASSRQGSTEAFF	TGTGCCAGCAGCCGACAGGGTTCGACTGAAGCTTTCTTT
TRBJ2-6	TRBV11-1	TRBD1	.	CATLGQPDSGANGLTF	TGTGCCACCTTGGGACAGCCAGACTCTGGGGCCAACGGCCTGACTTTC
TRBJ2-1	TRBV7-3	TRBD2	.	CASSSSLAGGGEQFF	TGTGCCAGCAGCTCCAGCCTAGCGGGGGGGGGTGAGCAGTTCTTC
TRBJ2-2	TRBV5-1	.	.	CASSLAYEGVPPGELFF	TGCGCCAGCAGCTTGGCCTACGAGGGGGTGCCCCCCGGGGAGCTGTTTTTT
TRBJ2-3	TRBV5-4	.	.	CASSGTGLADTQYF	TGTGCCAGCAGCGGTACAGGGCTGGCGGATACGCAGTATTTT
TRBJ2-7	TRBV7-3	TRBD1	.	CASSSGQGVQYF	TGTGCCAGCAGCTCCGGACAGGGGGTGCAGTACTTC
TRBJ1-4	TRBV6-5	.	.	CASSYDSGDGNEKLFF	TGTGCCAGCAGTTACGATTCGGGGGACGGAAATGAAAAACTGTTTTTT
TRBJ1-6	TRBV12-5	.	.	CASGLQNGSPLHF	TGTGCTAGTGGTTTGCAGAATGGCTCACCCCTCCACTTT